This T cell receptor (beta chain) was identified during a study of CD8 T cells in ankylosing spondylitis. General study points: Seemingly distinctive of ankylosing spondylitis blood was a TCR beta motif formed by eight highly homologous variants. Earlier studies detected some motif variants in reactive arthritis synovial fluid and blood.

There are 15 residues in the CDR3. The V and J ends lost 5 bases and 4 bases respectively, with 17 bases between them. This clonotype was recorded many times. Antigen specificity is unknown. TCRdb called the 5' RACE reads again in MiXCR, with one record for every CDR3 protein. The sample gives 450,000 to 550,000 distinct CDR3 sequences, about 5% of which show up once; roughly 3.5% is in the top ten. Specimen: blood, either unsorted or a sorted T cell fraction (not recorded which). The chain recombines TRBV12-3 or TRBV12-4 with TRBJ1-1; weak D call: TRBD1 (5 bases). The clonotype originates from a male donor with ankylosing spondylitis. CDR3 in amino acids: CASSPMSGGITEAFF. The CDR3 DNA sequence: TGTGCCAGCAGTCCAATGTCCGGGGGTATCACTGAAGCTTTCTTT.